This T cell receptor (beta chain) emerged from a study of blood T cell repertoires in COVID-19. Study summary: The United States, Italy and Spain provided the acute and convalescent COVID-19 samples. T cells, B-cell-depleted T cells, or PBMCs supplied cDNA or gDNA.

CDR1 is SGHNT and CDR2 is YENEEA in the germline V gene. The CDR3 is 16 residues long. V lost 5 bases to trimming and J lost 0 bases, with 14 bases between them. Original methodology: How many nucleated cells were present was estimated from reference gene primer amplification. Sequenced by immunoSEQ multiplex PCR; TCRdb stores in-frame clones only, minus some. The V and J calls and the clone size are those of that table, but D and trimming were determined from the DNA. The sample has roughly 100,000 clones, roughly 82% seen once; the top ten hold approximately 12%. This TCR derives from a human donor in a cohort sampled during active COVID-19. The J gene is TRBJ1-3, the V gene TRBV11-3, with D tentatively TRBD1 (5 bases). The sequenced material came from peripheral blood. CDR3 nucleotides: TGTGCCAGCAGCGGGAACAGGTTCGACTCTGGAAACACCATATATTTT. This codes for CASSGNRFDSGNTIYF.